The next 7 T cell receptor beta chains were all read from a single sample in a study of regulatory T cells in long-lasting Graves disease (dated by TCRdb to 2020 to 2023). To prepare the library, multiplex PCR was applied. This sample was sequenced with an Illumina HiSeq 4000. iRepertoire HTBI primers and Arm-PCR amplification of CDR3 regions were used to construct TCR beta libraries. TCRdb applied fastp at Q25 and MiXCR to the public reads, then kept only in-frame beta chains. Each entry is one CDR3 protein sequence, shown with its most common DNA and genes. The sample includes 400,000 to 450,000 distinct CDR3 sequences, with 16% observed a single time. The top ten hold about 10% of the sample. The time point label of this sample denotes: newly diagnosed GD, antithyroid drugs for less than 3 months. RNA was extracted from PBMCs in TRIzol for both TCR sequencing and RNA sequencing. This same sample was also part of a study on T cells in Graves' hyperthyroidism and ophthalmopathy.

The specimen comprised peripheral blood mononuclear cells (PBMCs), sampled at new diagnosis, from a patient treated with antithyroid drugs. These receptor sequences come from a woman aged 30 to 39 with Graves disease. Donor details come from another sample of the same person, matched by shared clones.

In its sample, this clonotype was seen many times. DNA of the CDR3: TGTGCCAGTCACAGGGGGGCGGGAGAACTGGAGACCCAGTACTTC. It encodes CASHRGAGELETQYF. The rearrangement uses TRBV7-8 and TRBJ2-5; possible D gene TRBD1, 8 bases. V shed 9 bases and J shed 5 bases, with 22 bases lying between them. The CDR3 runs 15 residues. Per the germline V gene, CDR1 is SGHVS and CDR2 is FQNEAQ.

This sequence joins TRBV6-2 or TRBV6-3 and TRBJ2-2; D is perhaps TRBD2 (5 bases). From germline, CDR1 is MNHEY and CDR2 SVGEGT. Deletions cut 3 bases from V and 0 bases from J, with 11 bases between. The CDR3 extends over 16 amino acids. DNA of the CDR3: TGTGCCAGCAGTTATCGAGGGAGCGCGAACACCGGGGAGCTGTTTTTT. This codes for CASSYRGSANTGELFF.

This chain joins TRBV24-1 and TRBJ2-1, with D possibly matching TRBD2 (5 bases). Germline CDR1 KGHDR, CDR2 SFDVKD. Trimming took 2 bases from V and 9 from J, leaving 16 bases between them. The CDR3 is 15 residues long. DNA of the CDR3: TGTGCCACCAGTGATTCTAGCCGTTCCGGCGGTGAGCAGTTCTTC. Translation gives CATSDSSRSGGEQFF.

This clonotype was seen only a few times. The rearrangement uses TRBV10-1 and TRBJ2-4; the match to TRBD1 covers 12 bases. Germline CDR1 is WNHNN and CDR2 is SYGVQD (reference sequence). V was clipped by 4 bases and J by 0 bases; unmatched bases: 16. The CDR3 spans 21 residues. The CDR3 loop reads CASSATSEGTGGYLAKNIQYF. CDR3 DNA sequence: TGCGCCAGCAGTGCTACCTCCGAGGGGACAGGGGGCTATCTAGCCAAAAACATTCAGTACTTC.

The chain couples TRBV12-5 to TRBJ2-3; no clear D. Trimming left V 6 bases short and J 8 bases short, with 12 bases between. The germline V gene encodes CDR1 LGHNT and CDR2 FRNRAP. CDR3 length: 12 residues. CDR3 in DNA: TGTGCTAGTGGCCTGTCCCGAGCTACGCAGTATTTT. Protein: CASGLSRATQYF. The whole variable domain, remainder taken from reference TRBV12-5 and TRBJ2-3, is DARVTQTPRHKVTEMGQEVTMRCQPILGHNTVFWYRQTMMQGLELLAYFRNRAPLDDSGMPKDRFSAEMPDATLATLKIQPSEPRDSAVYFCASGLSRATQYFGPGTRLTVL.

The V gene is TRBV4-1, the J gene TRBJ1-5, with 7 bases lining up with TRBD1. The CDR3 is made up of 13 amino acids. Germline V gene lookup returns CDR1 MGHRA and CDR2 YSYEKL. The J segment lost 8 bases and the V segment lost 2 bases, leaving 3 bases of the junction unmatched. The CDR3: CASSQSRGKPQHF. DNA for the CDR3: TGCGCCAGCAGCCAATCCAGGGGGAAGCCCCAGCATTTT.

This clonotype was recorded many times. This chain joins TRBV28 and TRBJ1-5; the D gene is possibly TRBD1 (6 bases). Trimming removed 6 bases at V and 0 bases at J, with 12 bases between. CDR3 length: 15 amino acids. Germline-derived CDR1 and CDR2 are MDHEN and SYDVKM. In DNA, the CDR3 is TGTGCCAGCAGGGAGGGGGGGTATAGCAATCAGCCCCAGCATTTT. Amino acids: CASREGGYSNQPQHF.